Reported below is one TCR beta chain. The antigen remains undetermined. Trimming at V came to 4 bases and at J to 4 bases, leaving 7 bases not matched to a gene. The CDR3 contains 15 residues. Germline V gene data show CDR1 as SGHRS and CDR2 as YFSETQ. TCRdb reprocessed the 5' RACE reads via MiXCR and lists one record per CDR3 protein. Here the sample spans 620,000 or so distinct CDR3 sequences, about 12% being singletons. The sample is drawn from a study of T cells after yellow fever vaccination. Study results and caveats: High-abundance clonotypes from the bulk population could contaminate FACS-sorted repertoires.

The chain is built from TRBV5-1 and TRBJ1-1, with TRBD1 matching over 10 bases. The sequence was obtained from a man aged 25-40 years who received the YFV17D yellow fever vaccine. The sample consisted of PBMCs, taken on the day of the yellow fever booster vaccination. The CDR3 region is CASSMTGGGFTEAFF. The CDR3, as DNA: TGCGCCAGCAGCATGACAGGGGGCGGGTTCACTGAAGCTTTCTTT. Combining the CDR3 with reference TRBV5-1 and TRBJ1-1 gives the whole variable domain KAGVTQTPRYLIKTRGQQVTLSCSPISGHRSVSWYQQTPGQGLQFLFEYFSETQRNKGNFPGRFSGRQFSNSRSEMNVSTLELGDSALYLCASSMTGGGFTEAFFGQGTRLTVV.